The rows below give T cell receptor beta chains drawn from one sample of a study of blood T cell repertoires in COVID-19. Sequencing used immunoSEQ multiplex PCR; TCRdb keeps in-frame clones, though not all of them. Here the sample spans about 140,000 clones, 81% being singletons. Sequenced material: peripheral blood. All receptors derive from a human donor in a cohort sampled during active COVID-19. The CDR3 runs from the conserved cysteine through the conserved F or W. D genes are given only for firm matches. A row's size may be missing; if present it is once, few, many or a size class.

V gene,clone size,D gene,J gene,CDR3 protein,CDR3 DNA
TRBV7-2,.,TRBD1,TRBJ2-7,CASSLLGRGPTYEQYF,TGTGCCAGCAGCTTATTAGGCAGGGGGCCCACCTACGAGCAGTACTTC
TRBV20-1,.,TRBD2,TRBJ2-7,CSASGLAGGLGDEQYF,TGCAGTGCTAGTGGACTAGCGGGAGGGCTTGGCGACGAGCAGTACTTC
TRBV5-1,.,TRBD1,TRBJ2-7,CASSLQGERYEQYF,TGCGCCAGCAGCTTACAGGGGGAGCGTTACGAGCAGTACTTC
TRBV7-9,.,TRBD2,TRBJ2-7,CASRSSGSSYEQYF,TGTGCCAGCAGGTCTAGCGGGAGCTCCTACGAGCAGTACTTC
TRBV29-1,.,.,TRBJ2-3,CSVGGPAGGTDTQYF,TGCAGCGTTGGAGGACCGGCAGGGGGCACAGATACGCAGTATTTT
TRBV11-2,.,TRBD1,TRBJ2-7,CASTSVWDRVLGYEQYF,TGTGCCAGCACCTCCGTTTGGGACAGGGTTTTGGGCTACGAGCAGTACTTC
TRBV5-6,.,.,TRBJ2-3,CASSDGGRYTDTQYF,TGTGCCAGCAGCGACGGAGGGAGGTACACAGATACGCAGTATTTT
TRBV7-2,.,TRBD2,TRBJ2-7,CASSLEFGTSGRPYEQYF,TGTGCCAGCAGCTTAGAGTTCGGGACTAGCGGGAGACCTTACGAGCAGTACTTC
TRBV4-2,once,.,TRBJ2-5,CASSQAYGETQYF,TGTGCCAGCAGCCAAGCCTACGGAGAGACCCAGTACTTC
TRBV14,.,.,TRBJ1-3,CASSQDGRGGNTIYF,TGTGCCAGCAGCCAAGATGGCCGGGGAGGAAACACCATATATTTT
TRBV6-5,.,TRBD1,TRBJ2-7,CASTGQGSYEQYF,TGTGCCAGCACGGGACAGGGGTCCTACGAGCAGTACTTC
TRBV7-3,.,TRBD2,TRBJ2-1,CASSLTGVSAGGTGEQFF,TGTGCCAGCAGCTTAACGGGGGTGAGTGCGGGAGGTACAGGCGAGCAGTTCTTC
TRBV5-1,.,TRBD2,TRBJ2-7,CASSLELAGAIYEQYF,TGCGCCAGCAGCTTGGAACTAGCGGGAGCGATCTACGAGCAGTACTTC
TRBV4-1,.,TRBD1,TRBJ1-5,CASSQADRGDQPQHF,TGCGCCAGCAGCCAAGCGGACAGGGGAGACCAGCCCCAGCATTTT
TRBV11-2,.,.,TRBJ1-3,CASSPMTGVTIYF,TGTGCCAGCAGCCCAATGACCGGGGTTACCATATATTTT
TRBV28,.,.,TRBJ2-7,CASSSGDSTSYEQYF,TGTGCCAGCAGTTCAGGTGACAGTACCTCCTACGAGCAGTACTTC
TRBV12-5,.,TRBD1,TRBJ2-1,CASGFGQGDNEQFF,TGTGCTAGTGGCTTCGGACAGGGGGACAATGAGCAGTTCTTC
TRBV24-1,once,TRBD1,TRBJ2-7,CATSDPSGTGTKYEQYF,TGTGCCACCAGTGATCCATCCGGGACAGGGACCAAATACGAGCAGTACTTC
TRBV6-5,.,TRBD1,TRBJ1-1,CASSTGTGGTEAFF,TGTGCCAGCAGCACCGGGACAGGGGGAACTGAAGCTTTCTTT
TRBV7-9,.,.,TRBJ1-2,CASSYSVAGRGYTF,TGTGCCAGCAGCTACTCAGTGGCGGGGCGTGGCTACACCTTC
TRBV12-3/TRBV12-4,.,TRBD2,TRBJ2-7,CASRGGAEQYF,TGTGCCAGCAGGGGAGGGGCCGAGCAGTACTTC
TRBV18,.,TRBD2,TRBJ2-3,CASSPPSSGSTDTQYF,TGTGCCAGCTCACCACCCTCTAGCGGGAGCACAGATACGCAGTATTTT
TRBV5-1,.,TRBD1,TRBJ1-1,CASSWDSMNTEAFF,TGCGCCAGCAGCTGGGACAGTATGAACACTGAAGCTTTCTTT
TRBV27,.,TRBD1,TRBJ1-5,CASSLVRTGLLYSNQPQHF,TGTGCCAGCAGTTTAGTGAGGACAGGGCTCCTCTATAGCAATCAGCCCCAGCATTTT
TRBV28,.,TRBD2,TRBJ2-1,CASSLSLTSGRGPIYNEQFF,TGTGCCAGCAGTTTATCACTGACTAGCGGGAGAGGTCCAATCTACAATGAGCAGTTCTTC
TRBV28,.,.,TRBJ1-1,CASSLWTKGHRPEAFF,TGTGCCAGCAGTTTATGGACTAAGGGACACCGACCTGAAGCTTTCTTT
TRBV9,.,.,TRBJ2-3,CASSVGLGVGTDTQYF,TGTGCCAGCAGCGTAGGCCTCGGGGTAGGCACAGATACGCAGTATTTT
TRBV5-1,few,TRBD1,TRBJ2-7,CASSLDRLYEQYF,TGCGCCAGCAGCCTGGACAGGTTATACGAGCAGTACTTC
TRBV27,.,.,TRBJ2-4,CASGDLWGKNIQYF,TGTGCCAGCGGGGACTTGTGGGGAAAAAACATTCAGTACTTC
TRBV11-1,.,TRBD1,TRBJ2-5,CASSFGQGVSETQYF,TGTGCCAGCAGCTTCGGACAGGGGGTGAGCGAGACCCAGTACTTC
TRBV15,.,.,TRBJ2-5,CATSRGVGPEETQYF,TGTGCCACCAGCAGAGGGGTGGGGCCGGAGGAGACCCAGTACTTC
TRBV11-3,.,TRBD1,TRBJ2-1,CASSAGQGSYNEQFF,TGTGCCAGCAGCGCCGGACAGGGCTCCTACAATGAGCAGTTCTTC
TRBV28,.,.,TRBJ1-6,CASSPNTGSGSPLHF,TGTGCCAGCAGTCCCAATACAGGGTCTGGTTCACCCCTCCACTTT
TRBV4-3,.,.,TRBJ2-7,CASSQDAGAEQYF,TGCGCCAGCAGCCAAGATGCGGGGGCCGAGCAGTACTTC
TRBV21-1,once,.,TRBJ1-5,CASNMPGQGRNQPQHF,TGTGCCAGCAACATGCCGGGACAGGGACGCAATCAGCCCCAGCATTTT